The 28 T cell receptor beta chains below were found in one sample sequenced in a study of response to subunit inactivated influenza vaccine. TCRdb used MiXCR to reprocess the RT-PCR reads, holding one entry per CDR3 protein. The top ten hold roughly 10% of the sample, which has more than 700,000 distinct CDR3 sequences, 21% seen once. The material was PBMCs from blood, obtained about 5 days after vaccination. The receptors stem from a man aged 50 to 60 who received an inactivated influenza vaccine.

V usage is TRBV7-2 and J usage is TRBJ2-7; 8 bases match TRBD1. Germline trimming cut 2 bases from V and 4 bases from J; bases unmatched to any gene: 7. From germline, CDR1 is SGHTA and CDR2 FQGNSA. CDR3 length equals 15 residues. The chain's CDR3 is CASSLMVTGAYEQYF. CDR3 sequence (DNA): TGTGCCAGCAGCTTAATGGTGACAGGGGCTTACGAGCAGTACTTC.

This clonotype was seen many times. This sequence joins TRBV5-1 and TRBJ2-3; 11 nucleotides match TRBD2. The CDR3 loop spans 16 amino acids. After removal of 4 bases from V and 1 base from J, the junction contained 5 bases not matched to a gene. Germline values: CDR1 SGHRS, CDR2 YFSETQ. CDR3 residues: CASSTGTSGGTDTQYF. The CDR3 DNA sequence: TGCGCCAGCAGCACCGGGACTAGCGGCGGCACAGATACGCAGTATTTT.

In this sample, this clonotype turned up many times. The CDR3 sequence: CSAEGLDTQYF. The CDR3 bases are TGCAGCGCCGAGGGGCTGGATACGCAGTATTTT. The gene calls are TRBV29-1 and TRBJ2-3; D possibly uses TRBD1 or TRBD2 (5 bases each). CDR1 is SQVTM, CDR2 ANQGSEA, per germline. V was shortened by 7 bases and J by 6 bases, with 11 bases between the two germline ends. The CDR3 is 11 residues long.

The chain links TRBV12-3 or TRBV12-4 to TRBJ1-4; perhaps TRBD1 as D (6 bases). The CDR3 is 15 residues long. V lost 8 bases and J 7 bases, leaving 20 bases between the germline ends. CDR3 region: CASGFAGARVEKLFF. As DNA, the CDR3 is TGTGCCAGCGGCTTCGCGGGGGCGCGGGTTGAAAAACTGTTTTTT.

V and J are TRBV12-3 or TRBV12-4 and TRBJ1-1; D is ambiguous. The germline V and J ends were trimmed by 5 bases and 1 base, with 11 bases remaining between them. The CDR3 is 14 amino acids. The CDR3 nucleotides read TGTGCCAGCAGTCCCGCCTGGAGGAACACTGAAGCTTTCTTT. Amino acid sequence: CASSPAWRNTEAFF.

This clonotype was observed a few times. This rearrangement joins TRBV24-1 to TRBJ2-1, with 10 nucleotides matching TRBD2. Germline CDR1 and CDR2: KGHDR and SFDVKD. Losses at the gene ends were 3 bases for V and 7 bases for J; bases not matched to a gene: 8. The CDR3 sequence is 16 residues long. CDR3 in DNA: TGTGCCACCAGTGATGGGGATGGGACTAGCGAAAATGAGCAGTTCTTC. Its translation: CATSDGDGTSENEQFF.

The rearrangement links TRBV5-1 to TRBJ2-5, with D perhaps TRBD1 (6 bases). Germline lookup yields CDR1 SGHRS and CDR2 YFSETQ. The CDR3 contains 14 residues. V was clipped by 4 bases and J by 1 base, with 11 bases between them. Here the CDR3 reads CASSTPDSQETQYF. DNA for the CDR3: TGCGCCAGCAGCACCCCGGACAGCCAAGAGACCCAGTACTTC.

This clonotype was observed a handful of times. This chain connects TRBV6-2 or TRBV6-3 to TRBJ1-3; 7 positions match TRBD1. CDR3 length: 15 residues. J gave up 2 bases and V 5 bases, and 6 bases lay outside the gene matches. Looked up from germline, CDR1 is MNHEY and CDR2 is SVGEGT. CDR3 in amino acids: CASSAPDRAGNTIYF. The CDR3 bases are TGTGCCAGCAGTGCCCCAGACAGGGCTGGAAACACCATATATTTT.

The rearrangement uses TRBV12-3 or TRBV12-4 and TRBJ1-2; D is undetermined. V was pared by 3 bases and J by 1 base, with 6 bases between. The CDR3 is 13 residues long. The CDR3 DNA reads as TGTGCCAGCAGTTTTGGCCATAACTATGGCTACACCTTC. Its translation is CASSFGHNYGYTF.

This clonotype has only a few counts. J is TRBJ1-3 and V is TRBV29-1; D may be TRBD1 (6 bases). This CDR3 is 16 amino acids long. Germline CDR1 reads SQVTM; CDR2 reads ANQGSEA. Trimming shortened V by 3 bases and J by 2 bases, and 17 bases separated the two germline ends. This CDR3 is CSVEDPRDRTGNTIYF. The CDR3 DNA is TGCAGCGTTGAGGACCCCCGAGACAGGACTGGAAACACCATATATTTT.

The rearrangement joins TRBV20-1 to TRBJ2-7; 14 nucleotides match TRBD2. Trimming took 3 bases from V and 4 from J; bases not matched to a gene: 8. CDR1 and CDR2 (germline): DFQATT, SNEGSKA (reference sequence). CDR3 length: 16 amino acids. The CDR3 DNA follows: TGCAGTGCTAGGGGACTAGCGGGAGTAGACCCATACGAGCAGTACTTC. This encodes CSARGLAGVDPYEQYF.

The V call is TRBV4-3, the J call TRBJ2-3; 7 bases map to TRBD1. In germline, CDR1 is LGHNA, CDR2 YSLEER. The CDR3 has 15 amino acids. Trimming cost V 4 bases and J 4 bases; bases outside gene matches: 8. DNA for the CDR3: TGCGCCAGCAGCCTCGGGACAGAGGGAGCAGATACGCAGTATTTT. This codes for CASSLGTEGADTQYF.

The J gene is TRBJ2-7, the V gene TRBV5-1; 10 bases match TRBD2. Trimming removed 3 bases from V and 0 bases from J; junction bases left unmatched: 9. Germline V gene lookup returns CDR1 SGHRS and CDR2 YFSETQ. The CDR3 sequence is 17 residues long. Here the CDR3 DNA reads TGCGCCAGCAGCTCAGGCCCCACTAGCGGGATCTCCTACGAGCAGTACTTC. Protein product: CASSSGPTSGISYEQYF. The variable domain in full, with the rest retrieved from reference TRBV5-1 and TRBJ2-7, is KAGVTQTPRYLIKTRGQQVTLSCSPISGHRSVSWYQQTPGQGLQFLFEYFSETQRNKGNFPGRFSGRQFSNSRSEMNVSTLELGDSALYLCASSSGPTSGISYEQYFGPGTRLTVT.

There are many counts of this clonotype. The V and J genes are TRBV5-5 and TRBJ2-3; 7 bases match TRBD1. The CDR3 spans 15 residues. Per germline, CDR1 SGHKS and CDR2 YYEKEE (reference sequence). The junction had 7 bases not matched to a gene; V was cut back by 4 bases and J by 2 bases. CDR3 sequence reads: CASSLGTANTDTQYF. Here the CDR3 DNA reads TGTGCCAGCAGCCTCGGGACAGCCAACACAGATACGCAGTATTTT.

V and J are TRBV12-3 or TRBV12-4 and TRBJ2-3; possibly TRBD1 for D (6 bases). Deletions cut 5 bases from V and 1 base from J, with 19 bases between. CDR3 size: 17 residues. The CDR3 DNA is TGTGCCAGCAGTACGGTTCTGGGGGCGCTTGGCACAGATACGCAGTATTTT. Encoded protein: CASSTVLGALGTDTQYF.

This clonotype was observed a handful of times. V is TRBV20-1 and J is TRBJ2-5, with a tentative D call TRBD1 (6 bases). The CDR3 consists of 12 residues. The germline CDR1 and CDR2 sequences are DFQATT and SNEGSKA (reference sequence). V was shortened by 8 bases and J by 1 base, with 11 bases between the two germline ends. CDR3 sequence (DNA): TGCAGTACTCAAGGGGGCCAAGAGACCCAGTACTTC. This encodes CSTQGGQETQYF.

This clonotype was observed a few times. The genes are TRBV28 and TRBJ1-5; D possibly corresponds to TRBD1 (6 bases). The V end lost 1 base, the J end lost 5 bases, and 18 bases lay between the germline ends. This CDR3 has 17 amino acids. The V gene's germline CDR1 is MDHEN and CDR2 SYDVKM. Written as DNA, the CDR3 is TGTGCCAGCAGTTTATCCGGGACAAGAAGACTAGATCAGCCCCAGCATTTT. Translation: CASSLSGTRRLDQPQHF. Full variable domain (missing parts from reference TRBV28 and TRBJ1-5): DVKVTQSSRYLVKRTGEKVFLECVQDMDHENMFWYRQDPGLGLRLIYFSYDVKMKEKGDIPEGYSVSREKKERFSLILESASTNQTSMYLCASSLSGTRRLDQPQHFGDGTRLSIL.

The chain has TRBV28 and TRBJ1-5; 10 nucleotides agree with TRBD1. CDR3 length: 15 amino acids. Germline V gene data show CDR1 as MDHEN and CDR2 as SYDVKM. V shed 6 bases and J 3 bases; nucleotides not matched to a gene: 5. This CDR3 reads CASSVTGGYNQPQHF. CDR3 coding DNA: TGTGCCAGCAGCGTGACAGGGGGCTACAATCAGCCCCAGCATTTT.

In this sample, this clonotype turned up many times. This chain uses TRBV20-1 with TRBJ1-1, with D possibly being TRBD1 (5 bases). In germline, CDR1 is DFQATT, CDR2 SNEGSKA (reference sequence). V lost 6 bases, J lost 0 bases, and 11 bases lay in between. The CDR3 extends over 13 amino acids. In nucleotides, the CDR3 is TGCAGTGCCCGCGGGGGTTTGAACACTGAAGCTTTCTTT. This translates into CSARGGLNTEAFF.

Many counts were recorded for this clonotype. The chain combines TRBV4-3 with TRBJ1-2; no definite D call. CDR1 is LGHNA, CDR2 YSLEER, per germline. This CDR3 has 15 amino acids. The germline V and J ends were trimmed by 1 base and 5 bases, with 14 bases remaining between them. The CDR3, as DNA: TGCGCCAGCAGCCAAGCTGTAGAAGGACTTTATGGCTACACCTTC. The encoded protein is CASSQAVEGLYGYTF.

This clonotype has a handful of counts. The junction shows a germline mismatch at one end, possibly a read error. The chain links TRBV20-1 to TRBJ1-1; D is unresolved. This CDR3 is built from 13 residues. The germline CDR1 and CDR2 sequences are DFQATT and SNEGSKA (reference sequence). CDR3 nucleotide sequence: TGCAGTGCTAAAAAGACGGTGAAGACTGAAGCTTTCTTT. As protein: CSAKKTVKTEAFF.

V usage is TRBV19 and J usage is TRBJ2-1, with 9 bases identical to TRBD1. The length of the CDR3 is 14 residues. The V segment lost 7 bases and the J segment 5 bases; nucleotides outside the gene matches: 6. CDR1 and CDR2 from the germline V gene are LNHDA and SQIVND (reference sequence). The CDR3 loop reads CASTPGQGNNEQFF. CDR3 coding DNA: TGTGCCAGTACTCCCGGACAGGGGAACAATGAGCAGTTCTTC.

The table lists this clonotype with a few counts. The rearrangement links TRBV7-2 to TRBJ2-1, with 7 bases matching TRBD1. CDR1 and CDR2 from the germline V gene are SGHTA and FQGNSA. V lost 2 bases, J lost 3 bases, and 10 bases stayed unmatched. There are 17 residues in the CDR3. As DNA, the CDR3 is TGTGCCAGCAGCTTACAATCCGGGACAGCGATCTACAATGAGCAGTTCTTC. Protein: CASSLQSGTAIYNEQFF.

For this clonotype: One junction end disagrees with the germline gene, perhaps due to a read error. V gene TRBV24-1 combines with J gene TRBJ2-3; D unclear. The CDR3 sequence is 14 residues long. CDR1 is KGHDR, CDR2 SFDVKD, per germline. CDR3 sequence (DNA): TGTGCCGCCAGTGAACCCGGCGGACCCAATACGCAGTATTTT. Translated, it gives CAASEPGGPNTQYF.

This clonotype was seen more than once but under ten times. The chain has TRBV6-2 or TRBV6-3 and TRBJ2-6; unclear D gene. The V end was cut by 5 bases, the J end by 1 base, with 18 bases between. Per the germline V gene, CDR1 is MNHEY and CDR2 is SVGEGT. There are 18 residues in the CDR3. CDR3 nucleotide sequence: TGTGCCAGCAGTACCCCTAAGGTGGACCAATCTGGGGCCAACGTCCTGACTTTC. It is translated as CASSTPKVDQSGANVLTF.

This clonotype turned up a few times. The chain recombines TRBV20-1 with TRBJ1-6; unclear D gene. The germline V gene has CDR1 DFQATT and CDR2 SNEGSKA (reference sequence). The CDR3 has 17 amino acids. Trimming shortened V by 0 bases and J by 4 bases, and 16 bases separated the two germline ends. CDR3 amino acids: CSARDWRDPLYNSPLHF. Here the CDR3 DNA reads TGCAGTGCTAGAGATTGGAGAGACCCCCTATATAATTCACCCCTCCACTTT.

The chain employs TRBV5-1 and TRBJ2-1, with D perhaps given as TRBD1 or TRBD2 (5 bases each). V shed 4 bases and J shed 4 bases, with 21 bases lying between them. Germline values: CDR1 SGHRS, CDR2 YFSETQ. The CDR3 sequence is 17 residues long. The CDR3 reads CASSKLPPVGDYNEQFF. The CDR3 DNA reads TGCGCCAGCAGCAAGCTACCCCCAGTGGGGGATTACAATGAGCAGTTCTTC.

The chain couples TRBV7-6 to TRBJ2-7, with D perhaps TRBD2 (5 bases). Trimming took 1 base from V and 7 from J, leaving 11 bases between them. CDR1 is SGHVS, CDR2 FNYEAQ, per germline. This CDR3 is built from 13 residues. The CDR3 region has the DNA TGTGCCAGCAGCTTAGTCGGGGTCGAGGAGCAGTACTTC. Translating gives CASSLVGVEEQYF. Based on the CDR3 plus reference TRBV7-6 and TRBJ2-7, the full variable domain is GAGVSQSPRYKVTKRGQDVALRCDPISGHVSLYWYRQALGQGPEFLTYFNYEAQQDKSGLPNDRFSAERPEGSISTLTIQRTEQRDSAMYRCASSLVGVEEQYFGPGTRLTVT.